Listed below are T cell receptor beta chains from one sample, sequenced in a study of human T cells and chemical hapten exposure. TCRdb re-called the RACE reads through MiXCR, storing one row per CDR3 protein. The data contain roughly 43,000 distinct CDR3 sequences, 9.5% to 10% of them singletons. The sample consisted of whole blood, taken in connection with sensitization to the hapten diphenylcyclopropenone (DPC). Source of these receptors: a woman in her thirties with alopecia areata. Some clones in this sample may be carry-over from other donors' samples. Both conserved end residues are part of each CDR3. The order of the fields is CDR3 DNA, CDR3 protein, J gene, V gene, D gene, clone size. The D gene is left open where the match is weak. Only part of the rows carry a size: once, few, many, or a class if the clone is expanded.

TGTGCCAGCAGTTACTCGAGGTTCCGAGGTGGCTACACCTTC,CASSYSRFRGGYTF,TRBJ1-2,TRBV6-5,NA,many
TGTGCCAGCAGTTACCGGGTCCCGGACGAGCAGTACTTC,CASSYRVPDEQYF,TRBJ2-7,TRBV6-5,NA,many
TGTGCCAGCATTGGCGTGGATGGCTACACCTTC,CASIGVDGYTF,TRBJ1-2,TRBV12-3/TRBV12-4,NA,many
TGTGCCAGCAGCCTGGGCGTCGGGGCCCCTAGCACAGATACGCAGTATTTT,CASSLGVGAPSTDTQYF,TRBJ2-3,TRBV7-2,NA,many
TGTGCCAGTGAAAATCGGGTGAGGCGACAGGGGAATATAGATGAGCAGTTCTTC,CASENRVRRQGNIDEQFF,TRBJ2-1,TRBV7-8,TRBD1,few
TGTGCCAGCATCTATAGCGGGGCATCCGGGGAGCTGTTTTTT,CASIYSGASGELFF,TRBJ2-2,TRBV7-9,TRBD2,many
TGCGCCAGCAGCTTGGGCGGTTTACCCAAGGATGAGCAGTTCTTC,CASSLGGLPKDEQFF,TRBJ2-1,TRBV5-1,NA,few
TGTGCCAGCTCCGAACAGGGGCGGGGACGAGAAAAACTGTTTTTT,CASSEQGRGREKLFF,TRBJ1-4,TRBV12-3/TRBV12-4,TRBD1,many
TGTGCCAGCAGTGGACAGGGGGCGCGTCAGTACTTC,CASSGQGARQYF,TRBJ2-4,TRBV12-3/TRBV12-4,TRBD1,few
TGTGCCAGCAGCCCGGCTGGGACAGGGGGCAATCAGCCCCAGCATTTT,CASSPAGTGGNQPQHF,TRBJ1-5,TRBV6-2/TRBV6-3,TRBD1,NA
TGTGCCAGCAGCCAAGATACAGGACTAGCGTTCAGCAATGAGCAGTTCTTC,CASSQDTGLAFSNEQFF,TRBJ2-1,TRBV3-1,TRBD2,NA
TGTGCCAGCATGGACAGAGACACCGGGGAGCTGTTTTTT,CASMDRDTGELFF,TRBJ2-2,TRBV11-3,NA,NA
TGTGCCAGTAGTACCGTGACAGGGGACGGCTACACCTTC,CASSTVTGDGYTF,TRBJ1-2,TRBV19,TRBD1,many
TGTGCCAGCAGCCTTACCCCGACTGGGGAGCTGTTTTTT,CASSLTPTGELFF,TRBJ2-2,TRBV12-3/TRBV12-4,NA,few
TGTGCCAGCTCACCCCAGGGCAACTCCTACGAGCAGTACTTC,CASSPQGNSYEQYF,TRBJ2-7,TRBV18,NA,many
TGTGCCAGCAGCCATCCGCGGGGGCGGAATTCACCCCTCCACTTT,CASSHPRGRNSPLHF,TRBJ1-6,TRBV3-1,NA,few
TGTGCCACTCGAGGGACCGGGACGAAGTATGGCTACACCTTC,CATRGTGTKYGYTF,TRBJ1-2,TRBV19,NA,few
TGTGCCAGCAGCTTAACCCCCTACAATGAGCAGTTCTTC,CASSLTPYNEQFF,TRBJ2-1,TRBV7-6,NA,NA
TGTGCCAGCAGCGGGGACTGGGGAGAGACCCAGTACTTC,CASSGDWGETQYF,TRBJ2-5,TRBV7-2,NA,many
TGTGCCAGCAGCTTGGTCGGGACAGCTAACACTGAAGCTTTCTTT,CASSLVGTANTEAFF,TRBJ1-1,TRBV7-3,TRBD1,NA
TGCGCCAGCAGCCACTATATCAGCCCGGGGACCGGGGAGCTGTTTTTT,CASSHYISPGTGELFF,TRBJ2-2,TRBV4-3,NA,NA